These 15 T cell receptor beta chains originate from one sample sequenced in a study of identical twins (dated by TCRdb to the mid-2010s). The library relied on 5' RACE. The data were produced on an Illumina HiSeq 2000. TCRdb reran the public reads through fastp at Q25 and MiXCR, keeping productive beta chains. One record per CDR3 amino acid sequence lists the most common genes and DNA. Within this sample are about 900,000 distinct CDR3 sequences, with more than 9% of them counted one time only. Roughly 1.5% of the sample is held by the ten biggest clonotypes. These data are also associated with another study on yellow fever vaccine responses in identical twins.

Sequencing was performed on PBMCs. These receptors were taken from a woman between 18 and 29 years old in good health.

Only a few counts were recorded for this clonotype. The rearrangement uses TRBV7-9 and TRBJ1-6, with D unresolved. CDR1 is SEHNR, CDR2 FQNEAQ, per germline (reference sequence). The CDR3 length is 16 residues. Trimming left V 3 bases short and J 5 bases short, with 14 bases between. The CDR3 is CASSLPAGRNNSPLHF. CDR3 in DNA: TGTGCCAGCAGCTTGCCCGCGGGTAGGAATAATTCACCCCTCCACTTT.

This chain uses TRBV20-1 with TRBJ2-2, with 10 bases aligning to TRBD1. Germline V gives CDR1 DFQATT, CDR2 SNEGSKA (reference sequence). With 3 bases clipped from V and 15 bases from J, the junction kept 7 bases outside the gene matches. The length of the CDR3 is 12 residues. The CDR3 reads CSARVTGGTMFF. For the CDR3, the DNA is TGCAGTGCTAGGGTGACAGGGGGCACGATGTTTTTT.

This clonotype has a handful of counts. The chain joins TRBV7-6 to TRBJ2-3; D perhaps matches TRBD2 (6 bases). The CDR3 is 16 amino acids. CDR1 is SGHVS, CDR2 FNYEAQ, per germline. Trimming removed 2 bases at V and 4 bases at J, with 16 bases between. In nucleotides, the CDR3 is TGTGCCAGCAGCTTACACCCGCGGGAAGATCCAGATACGCAGTATTTT. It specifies CASSLHPREDPDTQYF.

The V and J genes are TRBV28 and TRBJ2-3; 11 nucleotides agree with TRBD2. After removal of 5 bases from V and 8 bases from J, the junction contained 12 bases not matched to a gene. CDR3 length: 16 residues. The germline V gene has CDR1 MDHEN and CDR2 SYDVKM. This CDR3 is CASSLGLAAMGGTQYF. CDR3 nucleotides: TGTGCCAGCAGTCTGGGACTAGCGGCCATGGGCGGTACGCAGTATTTT.

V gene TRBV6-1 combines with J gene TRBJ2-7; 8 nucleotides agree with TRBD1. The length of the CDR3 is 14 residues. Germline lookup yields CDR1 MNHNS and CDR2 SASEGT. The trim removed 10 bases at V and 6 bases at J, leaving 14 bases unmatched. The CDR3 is CATEQDRASGEQYF. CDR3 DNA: TGTGCCACCGAACAGGACAGGGCTTCAGGCGAGCAGTACTTC.

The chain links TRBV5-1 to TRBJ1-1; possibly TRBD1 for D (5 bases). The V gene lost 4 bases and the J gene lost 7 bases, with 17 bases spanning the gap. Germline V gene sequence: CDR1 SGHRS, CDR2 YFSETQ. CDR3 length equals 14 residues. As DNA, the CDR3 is TGCGCCAGCAGCCTCGTACTCGGGGGGGGTGAAGCTTTCTTT. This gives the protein CASSLVLGGGEAFF.

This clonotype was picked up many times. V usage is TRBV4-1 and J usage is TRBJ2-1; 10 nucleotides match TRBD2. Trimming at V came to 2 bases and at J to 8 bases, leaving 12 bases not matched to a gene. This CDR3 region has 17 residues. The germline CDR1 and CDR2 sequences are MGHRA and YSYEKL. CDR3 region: CASSQSPLAGVGDEQFF. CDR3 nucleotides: TGCGCCAGCAGCCAATCCCCCCTAGCGGGAGTTGGAGATGAGCAGTTCTTC.

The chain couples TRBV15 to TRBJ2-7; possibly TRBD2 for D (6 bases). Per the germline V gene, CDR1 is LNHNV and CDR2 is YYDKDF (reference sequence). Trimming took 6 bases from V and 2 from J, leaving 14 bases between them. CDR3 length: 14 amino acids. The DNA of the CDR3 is TGTGCCACCAGGGCGACGCGCGGGGCCTACGAGCAGTACTTC. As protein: CATRATRGAYEQYF.

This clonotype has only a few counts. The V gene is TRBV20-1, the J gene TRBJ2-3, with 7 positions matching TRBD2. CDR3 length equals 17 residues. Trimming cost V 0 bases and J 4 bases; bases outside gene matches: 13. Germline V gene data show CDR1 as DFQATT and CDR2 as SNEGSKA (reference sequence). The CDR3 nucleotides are TGCAGTGCTAGAGATGACCAAGCGGGAATCAAAGCAGATACGCAGTATTTT. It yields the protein CSARDDQAGIKADTQYF.

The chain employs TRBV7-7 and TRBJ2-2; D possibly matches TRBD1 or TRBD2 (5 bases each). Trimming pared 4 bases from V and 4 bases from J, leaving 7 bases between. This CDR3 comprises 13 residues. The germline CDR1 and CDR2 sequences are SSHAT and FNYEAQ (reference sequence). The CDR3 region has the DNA TGTGCCAGCAGCTCTGGGACCACCGGGGAGCTGTTTTTT. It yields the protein CASSSGTTGELFF. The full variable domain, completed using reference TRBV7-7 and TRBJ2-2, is GAGVSQSPRYKVTKRGQDVTLRCDPISSHATLYWYQQALGQGPEFLTYFNYEAQPDKSGLPSDRFSAERPEGSISTLTIQRTEQRDSAMYRCASSSGTTGELFFGEGSRLTVL.

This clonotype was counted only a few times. In nucleotides, the CDR3 is TGCAGCGTTGAAGATAAGCAACCGTATGGCTACACCTTC. This encodes CSVEDKQPYGYTF. The rearrangement links TRBV29-1 to TRBJ1-2; D call uncertain. This CDR3 comprises 13 residues. With 0 bases removed from V and 5 bases from J, the gap between germline ends came to 10 bases. Germline V gene data show CDR1 as SQVTM and CDR2 as ANQGSEA.

CDR3 sequence: CSAYPPTGHNEQFF. As DNA, the CDR3 is TGCAGTGCCTACCCCCCGACAGGGCACAATGAGCAGTTCTTC. V and J are TRBV20-1 and TRBJ2-1, with 7 bases matching TRBD1. Losses at the gene ends were 6 bases for V and 5 bases for J; bases not matched to a gene: 10. The CDR3 runs 14 residues. CDR1 and CDR2 from the germline V gene are DFQATT and SNEGSKA (reference sequence).

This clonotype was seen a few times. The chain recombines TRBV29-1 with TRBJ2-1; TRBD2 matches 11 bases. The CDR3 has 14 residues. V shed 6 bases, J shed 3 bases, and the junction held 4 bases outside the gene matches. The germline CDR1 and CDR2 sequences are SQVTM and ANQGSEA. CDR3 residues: CSVAGTSGYNEQFF. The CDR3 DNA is TGCAGCGTAGCCGGGACTAGCGGCTACAATGAGCAGTTCTTC.

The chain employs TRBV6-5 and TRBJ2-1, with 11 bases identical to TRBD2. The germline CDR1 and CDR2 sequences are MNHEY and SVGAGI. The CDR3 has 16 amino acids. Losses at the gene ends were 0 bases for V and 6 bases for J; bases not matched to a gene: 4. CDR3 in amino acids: CASSYSVAGGVNEQFF. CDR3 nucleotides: TGTGCCAGCAGTTACTCGGTAGCGGGGGGGGTCAATGAGCAGTTCTTC.

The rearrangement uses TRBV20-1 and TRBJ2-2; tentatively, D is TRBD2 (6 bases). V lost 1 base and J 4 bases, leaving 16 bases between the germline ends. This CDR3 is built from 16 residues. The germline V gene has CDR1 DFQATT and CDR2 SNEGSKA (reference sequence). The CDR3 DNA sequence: TGCAGTGCTAGAGGTCGCCAGCGGGCGGGCACCGGGGAGCTGTTTTTT. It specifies CSARGRQRAGTGELFF.